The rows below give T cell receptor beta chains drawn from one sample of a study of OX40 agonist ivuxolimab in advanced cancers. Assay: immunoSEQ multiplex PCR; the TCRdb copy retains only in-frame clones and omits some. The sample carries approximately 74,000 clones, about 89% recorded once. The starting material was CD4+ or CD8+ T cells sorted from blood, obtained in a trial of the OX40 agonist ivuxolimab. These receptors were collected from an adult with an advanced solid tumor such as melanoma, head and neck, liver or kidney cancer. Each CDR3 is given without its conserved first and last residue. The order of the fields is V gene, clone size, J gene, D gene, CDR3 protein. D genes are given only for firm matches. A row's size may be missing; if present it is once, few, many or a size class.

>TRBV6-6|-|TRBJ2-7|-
ASSPWRSSYEQY
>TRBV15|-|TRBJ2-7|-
ATSTPGITYEQY
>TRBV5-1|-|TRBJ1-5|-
ASSLVGGQPQH
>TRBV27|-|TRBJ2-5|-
ASSLRGGETQY
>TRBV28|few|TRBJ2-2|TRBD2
ASSFRLAGAGNTGELF
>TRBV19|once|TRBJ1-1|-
ASNLGGRARRTEAF
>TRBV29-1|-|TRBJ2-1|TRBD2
SATSGSGVWF
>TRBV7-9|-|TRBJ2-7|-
ASSPYMGGLIDEQY
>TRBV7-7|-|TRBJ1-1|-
ASSLGWGTEAF
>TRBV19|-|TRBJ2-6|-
ATTAGANVLT
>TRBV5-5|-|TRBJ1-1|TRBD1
ASSAVPGQGLNTEAF
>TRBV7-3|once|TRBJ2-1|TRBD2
ASSLSSGRVSNEQF
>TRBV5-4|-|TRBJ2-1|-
ASSFSGRQQF
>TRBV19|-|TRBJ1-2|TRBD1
ASSAIETGVGYT
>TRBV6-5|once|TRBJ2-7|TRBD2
ASSSSGGSYEQY
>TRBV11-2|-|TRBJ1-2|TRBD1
ASSHSGGNRGPYGYT
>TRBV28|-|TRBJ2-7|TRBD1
AIQPTGNSYEQY
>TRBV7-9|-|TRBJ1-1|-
ASSSGQGGSTEAF
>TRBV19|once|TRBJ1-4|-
ASSIPTGWNEKLF
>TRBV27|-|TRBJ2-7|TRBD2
ASSLSGTSGRTSYEQY
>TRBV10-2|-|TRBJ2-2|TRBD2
ASSSEGGLATGELF
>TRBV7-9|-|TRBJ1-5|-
ASSSQMDQPQH
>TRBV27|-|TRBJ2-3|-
ASSFSLGTQY
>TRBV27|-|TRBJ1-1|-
ASSIYWGNTEAF
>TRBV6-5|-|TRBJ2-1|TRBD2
ASSTGTSNEQF
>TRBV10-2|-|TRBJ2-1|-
ASRMTGENEQF
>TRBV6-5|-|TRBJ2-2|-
ASSYGGGPNTGELF
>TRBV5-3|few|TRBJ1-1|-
ASSFGTGAF
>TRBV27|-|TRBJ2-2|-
ASSLGAGGELF
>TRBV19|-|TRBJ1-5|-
ASSMDGDSNQPQH
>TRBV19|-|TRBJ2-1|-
ASRPRGRTNEQF
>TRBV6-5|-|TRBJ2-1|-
ASSYKADNEQF
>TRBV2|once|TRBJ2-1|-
ASSEGVDPNEQF
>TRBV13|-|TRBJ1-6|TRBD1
ASSLERGGNSPLH
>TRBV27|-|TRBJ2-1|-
ASSLSGINEQF
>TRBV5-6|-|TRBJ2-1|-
ASSLDYTISSYNEQF
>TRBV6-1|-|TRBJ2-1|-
ASSDMSREQF
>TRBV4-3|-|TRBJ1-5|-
ASSQGWDSNQPQH
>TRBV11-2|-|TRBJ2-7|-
ASSTGEEGEQY
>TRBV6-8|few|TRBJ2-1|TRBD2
ASSFRAGAGDEQF